The T cell receptor beta chain under discussion was sequenced for a study of CD8+CD57+ T cells in acquired aplastic anemia. As for the study in general: CD4+ and CD8+ cells, once sorted, gave DNA averaging about 3 ug. Healthy donors gave 11 million or so reads on average for CD4+ cells.

This clonotype occurred many times. The use of genomic DNA as template underpinned the TCR beta VDJ and CDR3 profiling. TCRdb fed the reads into MiXCR, producing one record per CDR3 protein. The data hold fewer than 250,000 distinct CDR3 sequences, with about 53% observed a single time. The sequence was collected from a human donor in good health, serving as a control. The sequenced material came from sorted CD4+, CD8+, or CD8+CD57+ T cells (not recorded which) from PBMCs.

The CDR3 loop is CAISRRENGYTF. CDR3 nucleotides: TGTGCCATCAGTCGCAGGGAAAATGGCTACACCTTC. The chain couples TRBV10-3 to TRBJ1-2; perhaps TRBD1 as D (5 bases). Germline V lookup: CDR1 ENHRY, CDR2 SYGVKD. This CDR3 has 12 residues. V lost 5 bases to trimming and J lost 6 bases, with 10 bases between them.